A single sample is the source of the 12 T cell receptor beta chains below, sequenced in a study of human T cells and chemical hapten exposure (dated by TCRdb to the early 2020s). The meaning of the sample's time point label: patch test 2, 6 weeks after DPC sensitization. The meaning of the sample's treatment or condition label: therapeutic diphenylcyclopropenone sensitization with weekly scalp DPC. The library was generated by RACE. TCRdb names NextSeq 500 as the instrument used. TCRdb itself trimmed the public reads at Q25 with fastp, ran MiXCR and retained productive beta chains. Records with the same CDR3 protein are collapsed into one entry carrying the most frequent genes and DNA. The sample records tens of thousands of distinct CDR3 sequences, about 10% of which are singletons. The top ten clones comprise around 5% of the sample. The sample here was whole blood, taken in connection with sensitization to the hapten diphenylcyclopropenone (DPC). The receptors originated from a woman aged 45-65 years with alopecia areata. Some clones in this sample may be carry-over from other donors' samples.

The sample holds a few counts of this clonotype. The chain joins TRBV15 to TRBJ2-5; D may correspond to TRBD1 or TRBD2 (5 bases each). Germline V lookup: CDR1 LNHNV, CDR2 YYDKDF (reference sequence). V lost 3 bases and J 1 base, leaving 18 bases between the germline ends. The CDR3 consists of 17 residues. The DNA for the CDR3 is TGTGCCACCAGCAGGTGGGCCGGGACGCCAGTCCAAGAGACCCAGTACTTC. Translation: CATSRWAGTPVQETQYF. Filled out from reference TRBV15 and TRBJ2-5, the complete variable domain reads DAMVIQNPRYQVTQFGKPVTLSCSQTLNHNVMYWYQQKSSQAPKLLFHYYDKDFNNEADTPDNFQSRRPNTSFCFLDIRSPGLGDTAMYLCATSRWAGTPVQETQYFGPGTRLLVL.

This clonotype has ten or more counts. The gene calls are TRBV7-2 and TRBJ2-1; 8 bases match TRBD2. The length of the CDR3 is 14 residues. The J segment lost 8 bases and the V segment lost 4 bases, leaving 7 bases of the junction unmatched. Germline-derived CDR1 and CDR2 are SGHTA and FQGNSA. In DNA form, the CDR3 reads TGTGCCAGCAGCTCAGGACTAGCATCCGATGAGCAGTTCTTC. It yields the protein CASSSGLASDEQFF.

This clonotype was recorded many times. This sequence joins TRBV7-2 and TRBJ1-1, with 11 bases that match TRBD1. The V segment lost 5 bases and the J segment 4 bases; nucleotides outside the gene matches: 6. Germline V gene sequence: CDR1 SGHTA, CDR2 FQGNSA. The CDR3 spans 15 residues. As DNA, the CDR3 is TGTGCCAGCAGCCAGCAGGGACAGGGGGTCACTGAAGCTTTCTTT. This codes for CASSQQGQGVTEAFF. Full variable domain (outside the CDR3, taken from reference TRBV7-2 and TRBJ1-1): GAGVSQSPSNKVTEKGKDVELRCDPISGHTALYWYRQSLGQGLEFLIYFQGNSAPDKSGLPSDRFSAERTGGSVSTLTIQRTQQEDSAVYLCASSQQGQGVTEAFFGQGTRLTVV.

This clonotype appeared many times. J is TRBJ2-1 and V is TRBV7-2; D is ambiguous. The CDR3 runs to 15 residues. Germline V lookup: CDR1 SGHTA, CDR2 FQGNSA. The V and J ends lost 1 base and 0 bases respectively, with 7 bases between them. The CDR3, as DNA: TGTGCCAGCAGCTTAGTTATCAACTCCTACAATGAGCAGTTCTTC. Translated, it gives CASSLVINSYNEQFF.

V usage is TRBV7-2 and J usage is TRBJ2-7; D gene ambiguous. Trimming shortened V by 3 bases and J by 3 bases, and 9 bases separated the two germline ends. The CDR3 is 13 amino acids. CDR1 is SGHTA and CDR2 is FQGNSA in the germline V gene. The CDR3 nucleotides are TGTGCCAGCAGCTTGGCACAGCACTACGAGCAGTACTTC. This gives the protein CASSLAQHYEQYF.

Ten or more counts support this clonotype. The gene calls are TRBV27 and TRBJ2-3; D is perhaps TRBD1 or TRBD2 (5 bases each). Trimming removed 2 bases from V and 6 bases from J, with 12 bases in between. CDR3 size: 14 residues. Germline V gene data show CDR1 as MNHEY and CDR2 as SMNVEV (reference sequence). CDR3 sequence: CASSLEGEFDTQYF. CDR3 DNA sequence: TGTGCCAGCAGTTTAGAAGGGGAGTTCGATACGCAGTATTTT.

This clonotype was recorded many times. This rearrangement joins TRBV5-4 to TRBJ2-3, with 9 bases that match TRBD1. CDR1 is SGHNT and CDR2 is YYREEE in the germline V gene (reference sequence). V was pared by 5 bases and J by 5 bases, with 12 bases of the junction left unmatched. The CDR3 covers 16 residues. The CDR3 DNA reads as TGTGCCAGCAGGAAAAAGACAGGGGGAAGTATAGATACGCAGTATTTT. Amino acids: CASRKKTGGSIDTQYF.

The sample holds many counts of this clonotype. The J gene is TRBJ2-7, the V gene TRBV7-8, with D possibly being TRBD2 (5 bases). Trimming shortened V by 4 bases and J by 3 bases, and 10 bases separated the two germline ends. The CDR3 sequence is 13 residues long. Germline CDR1 is SGHVS and CDR2 is FQNEAQ. This chain's CDR3 is CASSSTRDYEQYF. The CDR3 DNA follows: TGTGCCAGCAGCTCCACTAGGGACTACGAGCAGTACTTC.

The rearrangement uses TRBV29-1 and TRBJ2-1; 16 nucleotides match TRBD2. With 4 bases clipped from V and 6 bases from J, the junction kept 6 bases outside the gene matches. This CDR3 has 16 residues. CDR1 is SQVTM and CDR2 is ANQGSEA in the germline V gene. CDR3 nucleotide sequence: TGCAGCGTTGTAGGGACTAGCGGGAGGGGCGGCAATGAGCAGTTCTTC. Translated: CSVVGTSGRGGNEQFF.

The gene calls are TRBV7-9 and TRBJ2-2; D is possibly TRBD1 or TRBD2 (6 bases each). Germline V CDR1 and CDR2: SEHNR, FQNEAQ (reference sequence). The CDR3 covers 14 residues. Trimming stripped 10 bases from V and 5 bases from J, with 17 bases between. Here the CDR3 reads CATPEGGRTGELFF. The CDR3 region has the DNA TGTGCCACCCCGGAGGGGGGCCGGACCGGGGAGCTGTTTTTT.

V usage is TRBV24-1 and J usage is TRBJ2-3; a possible D gene is TRBD2 (6 bases). The CDR3 has 17 amino acids. CDR1 and CDR2 from the germline V gene are KGHDR and SFDVKD. Trimming removed 2 bases at V and 2 bases at J, with 16 bases between. The CDR3 nucleotides read TGTGCCACCAGTGATTCGTCTCGGCTAGCGTACACAGATACGCAGTATTTT. As protein: CATSDSSRLAYTDTQYF.

This clonotype occurred many times. The chain links TRBV14 to TRBJ2-7; perhaps TRBD1 as D (5 bases). Germline CDR1 is SGHDN and CDR2 is FVKESK. The CDR3 is 15 amino acids. V dropped 0 bases and J dropped 2 bases, with 11 bases sitting between them. The CDR3 reads CASSQEGAGTYEQYF. For the CDR3, the DNA is TGTGCCAGCAGCCAAGAAGGGGCAGGAACCTACGAGCAGTACTTC.